The 4 T cell receptor beta chains below come from one sample, sequenced in a study of blood T cells in healthy people across ages (dated by TCRdb to 2015 to 2017). The library was built by means of 5' RACE. TCRdb lists the instrument as Illumina HiSeq 2500. The second PCR ran for about 6 to 12 cycles and used a J-beta primer mix along with a sample-barcoded 5' primer. TCRdb reprocessed the public reads (quality trimming at Q25 with fastp, clone calling with MiXCR) and kept in-frame beta chains. For every CDR3 protein sequence, its rows merge into one entry that carries the most common genes and DNA. Here the sample has hundreds of thousands of distinct CDR3 sequences; 25% occur a single time. The top ten hold more than 8% of the sample. These same data were also listed under a study on T cells of mothers and their children.

The sample consisted of blood. These receptors were collected from a boy younger than 18 in good health.

The chain employs TRBV12-3 or TRBV12-4 and TRBJ2-1; D uncertain. This CDR3 is built from 14 residues. V lost 6 bases, J lost 8 bases, and 17 bases lay in between. The CDR3 spells CASRVDVKWDEQFF. CDR3 DNA sequence: TGTGCCAGCAGGGTAGACGTGAAGTGGGATGAGCAGTTCTTC.

CDR3 protein: CASSYSTGLAGVPTGELFF. The CDR3, as DNA: TGTGCCAGCAGTTACTCGACGGGACTAGCGGGAGTCCCCACCGGGGAGCTGTTTTTT. This chain joins TRBV6-5 and TRBJ2-2; 14 bases align to TRBD2. CDR3 length: 19 residues. Germline CDR1 is MNHEY and CDR2 is SVGAGI. Germline trimming cut 0 bases from V and 4 bases from J; bases unmatched to any gene: 7.

There are a few counts of this clonotype. This chain uses TRBV2 with TRBJ2-1; 8 nucleotides align to TRBD2. The germline gives CDR1 SNHLY, CDR2 FYNNEI. J was trimmed by 6 bases and V by 4 bases; bases with no gene match: 11. The CDR3 spans 16 residues. The CDR3 region is CASSVESGRTPNEQFF. In DNA, the CDR3 is TGTGCCAGCAGTGTAGAGAGCGGGAGAACCCCCAATGAGCAGTTCTTC.

This clonotype has only a few counts. The genes are TRBV27 and TRBJ2-1, with 7 bases fitting TRBD2. This CDR3 has 16 amino acids. Germline assignment: CDR1 MNHEY and CDR2 SMNVEV (reference sequence). Trimming at V came to 2 bases and at J to 2 bases, leaving 6 bases not matched to a gene. The CDR3 loop is CASSLASGKTYNEQFF. The CDR3 nucleotides are TGTGCCAGCAGTTTAGCAAGCGGGAAGACCTACAATGAGCAGTTCTTC.